A single sample is the source of the 9 T cell receptor beta chains below, sequenced in a study of T cells after posttransplantation cyclophosphamide. The data were produced by immunoSEQ multiplex PCR, yet TCRdb's version contains in-frame clones alone and is incomplete. The repertoire holds about 10,000 clones, with roughly 85% as singletons. Treatment was busulfan-fludarabine conditioning, a marrow graft, and cyclophosphamide on days +3 and +4. This sample comprised PBMCs, obtained 1903 days after a stem cell transplant with posttransplant cyclophosphamide. These receptors were taken from a female patient in her 40s who received an allogeneic stem cell transplant from a related donor, was CMV-positive, and had no GVHD. Part of the T cell pool may stem from the graft donor.

V is TRBV28 and J is TRBJ1-5; the D is unclear. The CDR3 is 8 residues long. Germline CDR1 reads MDHEN; CDR2 reads SYDVKM. Trimming took 8 bases from V and 15 from J, leaving 8 bases between them. CDR3 amino acids: CASPSGHF. The DNA of the CDR3 is TGTGCCAGCCCCTCGGGGCATTTT.

The table lists this clone with a few counts. The chain employs TRBV7-9 and TRBJ2-7; tentative D call: TRBD1 (6 bases). V was shortened by 10 bases and J by 2 bases, with 15 bases between the two germline ends. The germline V gene encodes CDR1 SEHNR and CDR2 FQNEAQ (reference sequence). The CDR3 has 13 amino acids. CDR3 coding DNA: TGTGCCACCCTCCGGGACAACACCTACGAGCAGTACTTC. This codes for CATLRDNTYEQYF.

The chain links TRBV19 to TRBJ2-3; a possible D gene is TRBD2 (5 bases). The CDR3 is 15 residues long. With 6 bases removed from V and 6 bases from J, the gap between germline ends came to 19 bases. Germline CDR1 and CDR2: LNHDA and SQIVND (reference sequence). As DNA, the CDR3 is TGTGCCAGTAGCAGAGGGCCATACCCCGGCGATACGCAGTATTTT. It translates to CASSRGPYPGDTQYF. Full variable domain (rest looked up from reference TRBV19 and TRBJ2-3): DGGITQSPKYLFRKEGQNVTLSCEQNLNHDAMYWYRQDPGQGLRLIYYSQIVNDFQKGDIAEGYSVSREKKESFPLTVTSAQKNPTAFYLCASSRGPYPGDTQYFGPGTRLTVL.

This clone appeared once. V usage is TRBV27 and J usage is TRBJ1-5, with D possibly matching TRBD1 (6 bases). Trimming stripped 5 bases from V and 2 bases from J, with 22 bases between. The CDR3 is 18 amino acids. Germline V gene data show CDR1 as MNHEY and CDR2 as SMNVEV (reference sequence). CDR3 residues: CASSKKAFETGGNQPQHF. CDR3 DNA sequence: TGTGCCAGCAGTAAAAAGGCTTTTGAGACAGGCGGCAATCAGCCCCAGCATTTT.

This clone was observed a single time. This chain uses TRBV23-1 with TRBJ1-1; D gene ambiguous. TRBV23-1 is reported as an ORF; its role is uncertain. The CDR3 is 12 amino acids. The V gene lost 3 bases and the J gene lost 6 bases, with 8 bases spanning the gap. The CDR3 region is CASSHTTSEAFF. CDR3 DNA sequence: TGCGCCAGCAGTCACACTACTTCTGAAGCTTTCTTT.

This clone was recorded once. The gene calls are TRBV9 and TRBJ2-2; 8 nucleotides match TRBD1. This CDR3 is 17 amino acids long. V lost 4 bases to trimming and J lost 7 bases; unmatched junction nucleotides: 15. In germline, CDR1 is SGDLS, CDR2 YYNGEE. The CDR3 nucleotides are TGTGCCAGCAGCCACTCAACTCCCAGGGGGCCGGGCGGGGAGCTGTTTTTT. It encodes CASSHSTPRGPGGELFF.

The chain couples TRBV19 to TRBJ1-2; the D gene is possibly TRBD1 (6 bases). CDR3 size: 14 residues. Trimming took off 5 bases at V and 2 bases at J, with 12 bases between the two ends. Per the germline V gene, CDR1 is LNHDA and CDR2 is SQIVND (reference sequence). This CDR3 is CASSSSGGNYGYTF. CDR3 DNA sequence: TGTGCCAGTAGTTCAAGTGGGGGCAACTATGGCTACACCTTC. Using reference TRBV19 and TRBJ1-2 for the parts outside the CDR3, the full variable domain is DGGITQSPKYLFRKEGQNVTLSCEQNLNHDAMYWYRQDPGQGLRLIYYSQIVNDFQKGDIAEGYSVSREKKESFPLTVTSAQKNPTAFYLCASSSSGGNYGYTFGSGTRLTVV.

The rearrangement uses TRBV5-1 and TRBJ2-5, with 9 bases that match TRBD2. J gave up 4 bases and V 2 bases, and 3 bases lay outside the gene matches. The CDR3 spans 14 residues. Germline V CDR1 and CDR2: SGHRS, YFSETQ. CDR3: CASSFSGGRETQYF. The CDR3 DNA is TGCGCCAGCAGCTTTAGCGGGGGTAGAGAGACCCAGTACTTC.

The genes are TRBV5-8 and TRBJ1-1; a possible D gene is TRBD1 (5 bases). The CDR3 covers 15 residues. Germline CDR1 reads SGHTS; CDR2 reads YDEGEE. V shed 1 base and J shed 4 bases, with 14 bases lying between them. The CDR3: CASSLWAGQGTEAFF. The CDR3 bases are TGTGCCAGCAGCTTGTGGGCCGGGCAGGGCACTGAAGCTTTCTTT. The full variable domain, completed using reference TRBV5-8 and TRBJ1-1, is EAGVTQSPTHLIKTRGQQATLRCSPISGHTSVYWYQQALGLGLQFLLWYDEGEERNRGNFPPRFSGRQFPNYSSELNVNALELEDSALYLCASSLWAGQGTEAFFGQGTRLTVV.